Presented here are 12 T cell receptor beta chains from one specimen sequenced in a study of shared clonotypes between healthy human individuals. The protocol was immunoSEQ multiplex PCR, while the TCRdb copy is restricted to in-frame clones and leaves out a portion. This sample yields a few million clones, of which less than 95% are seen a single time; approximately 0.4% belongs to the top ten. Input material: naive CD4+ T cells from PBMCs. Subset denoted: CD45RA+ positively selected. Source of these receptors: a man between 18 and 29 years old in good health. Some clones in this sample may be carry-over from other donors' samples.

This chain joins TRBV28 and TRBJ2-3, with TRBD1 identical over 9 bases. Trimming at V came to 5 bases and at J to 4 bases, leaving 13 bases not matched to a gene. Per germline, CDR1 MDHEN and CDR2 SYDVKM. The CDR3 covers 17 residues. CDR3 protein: CASSPNLGTGRADTQYF. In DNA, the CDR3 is TGTGCCAGCAGTCCTAACCTCGGGACAGGGAGGGCAGATACGCAGTATTTT.

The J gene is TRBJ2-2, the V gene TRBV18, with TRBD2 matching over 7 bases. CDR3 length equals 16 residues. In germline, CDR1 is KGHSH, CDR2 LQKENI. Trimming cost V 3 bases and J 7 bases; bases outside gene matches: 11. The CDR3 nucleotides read TGTGCCAGCTCACCGTTGCGGGAGAAATATGGCGGGGAGCTGTTTTTT. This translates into CASSPLREKYGGELFF.

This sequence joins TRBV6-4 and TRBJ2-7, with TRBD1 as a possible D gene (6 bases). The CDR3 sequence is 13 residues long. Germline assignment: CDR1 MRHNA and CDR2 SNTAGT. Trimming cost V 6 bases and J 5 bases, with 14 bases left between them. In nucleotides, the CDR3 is TGTGCCAGCAGCCAGAAAACAGGGCACGAGCAGTACTTC. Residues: CASSQKTGHEQYF.

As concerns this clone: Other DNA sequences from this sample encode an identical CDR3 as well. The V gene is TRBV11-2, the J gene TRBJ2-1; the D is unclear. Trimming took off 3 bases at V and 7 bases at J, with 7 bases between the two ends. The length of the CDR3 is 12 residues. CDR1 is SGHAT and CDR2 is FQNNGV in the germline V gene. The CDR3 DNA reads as TGTGCCAGCAGCTTGTGGAGAAATGAGCAGTTCTTC. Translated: CASSLWRNEQFF.

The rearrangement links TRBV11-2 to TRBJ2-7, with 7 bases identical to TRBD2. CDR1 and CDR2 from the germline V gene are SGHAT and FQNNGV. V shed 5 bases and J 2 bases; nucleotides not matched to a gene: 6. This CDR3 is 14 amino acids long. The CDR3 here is CASSAGLVTYEQYF. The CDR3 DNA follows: TGTGCCAGCAGCGCCGGACTAGTTACCTACGAGCAGTACTTC.

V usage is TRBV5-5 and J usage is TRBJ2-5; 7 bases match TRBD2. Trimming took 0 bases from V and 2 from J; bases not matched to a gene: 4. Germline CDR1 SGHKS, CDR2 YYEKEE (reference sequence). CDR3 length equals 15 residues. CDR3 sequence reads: CASSLGLAEQETQYF. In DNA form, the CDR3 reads TGTGCCAGCAGCTTGGGTCTAGCGGAACAAGAGACCCAGTACTTC.

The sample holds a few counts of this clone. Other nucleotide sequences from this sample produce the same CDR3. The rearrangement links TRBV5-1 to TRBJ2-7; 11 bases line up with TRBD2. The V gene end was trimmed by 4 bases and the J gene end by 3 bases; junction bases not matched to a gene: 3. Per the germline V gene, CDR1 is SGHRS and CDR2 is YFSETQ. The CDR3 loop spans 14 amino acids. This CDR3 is CASSRTSGSYEQYF. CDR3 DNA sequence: TGCGCCAGCAGCCGAACTAGCGGGAGCTACGAGCAGTACTTC.

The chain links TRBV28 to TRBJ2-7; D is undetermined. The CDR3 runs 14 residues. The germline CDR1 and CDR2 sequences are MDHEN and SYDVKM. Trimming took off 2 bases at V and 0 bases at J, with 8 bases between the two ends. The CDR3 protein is CASSLAVYSYEQYF. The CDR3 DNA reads TGTGCCAGCAGTTTAGCGGTCTACTCCTACGAGCAGTACTTC.

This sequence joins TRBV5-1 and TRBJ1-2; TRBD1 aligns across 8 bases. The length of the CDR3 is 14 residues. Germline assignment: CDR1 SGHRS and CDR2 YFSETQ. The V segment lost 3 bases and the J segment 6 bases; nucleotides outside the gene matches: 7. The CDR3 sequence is CASSSYGTGDGYTF. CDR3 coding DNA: TGCGCCAGCAGCTCATACGGGACAGGCGATGGCTACACCTTC.

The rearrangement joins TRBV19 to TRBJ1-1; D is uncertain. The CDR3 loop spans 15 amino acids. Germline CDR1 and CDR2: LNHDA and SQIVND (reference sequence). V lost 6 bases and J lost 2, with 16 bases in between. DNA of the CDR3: TGTGCCAGTAGACCTGGGGAGGTGGGAAACACTGAAGCTTTCTTT. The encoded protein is CASRPGEVGNTEAFF.

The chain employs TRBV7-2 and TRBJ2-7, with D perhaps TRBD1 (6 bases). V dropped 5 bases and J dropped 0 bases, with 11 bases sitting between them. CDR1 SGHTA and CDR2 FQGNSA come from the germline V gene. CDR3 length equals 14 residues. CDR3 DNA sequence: TGTGCCAGCAGCCCCGCAGGGGCCTCCTACGAGCAGTACTTC. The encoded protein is CASSPAGASYEQYF.

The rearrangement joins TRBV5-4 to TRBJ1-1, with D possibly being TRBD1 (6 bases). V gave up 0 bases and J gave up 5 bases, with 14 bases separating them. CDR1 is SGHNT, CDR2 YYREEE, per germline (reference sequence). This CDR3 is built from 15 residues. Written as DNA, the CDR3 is TGTGCCAGCAGCTTGGCCCCGGGGGCGGGGACTGAAGCTTTCTTT. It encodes CASSLAPGAGTEAFF.